Included here is one T cell receptor (beta chain) sequence, with context. Original processing notes: Estimated nucleated cell counts came from reference gene primer amplification. Measured with immunoSEQ multiplex PCR; TCRdb has only the in-frame clones, and not every one. That table furnishes V, J and clone size, whereas the DNA furnished D and trimming. Among 80,000 to 90,000 clones listed, about 85% were seen once. The V segment lost 4 bases and the J segment 0 bases; nucleotides outside the gene matches: 5. This CDR3 is built from 16 residues. Germline-derived CDR1 and CDR2 are SGDLS and YYNGEE. The data were taken from a study of blood T cell repertoires in COVID-19. Across the whole study: From the United States, Italy and Spain came samples of acute and convalescent COVID-19. PBMCs, B-cell-depleted T cells, or T cells provided the cDNA or gDNA that made up the material.

This clonotype was obtained from a woman aged 65 to 85 with acute or convalescent COVID-19. This chain uses TRBV9 with TRBJ2-2; 8 bases line up with TRBD2. The material sequenced was peripheral blood. The CDR3: CASSFRGGTNTGELFF. In DNA form, the CDR3 reads TGTGCCAGCAGCTTCCGCGGGGGGACGAACACCGGGGAGCTGTTTTTT.